This T cell receptor (beta chain) was recovered during a study of blood T cell repertoires in COVID-19. Study-level information: COVID-19 samples collected from the United States, Italy and Spain covered acute and convalescent phases. T cells, B-cell-depleted T cells, or PBMCs provided the cDNA or gDNA that served as material.

Germline CDR1 is WSHSY and CDR2 is SAAADI. The CDR3 covers 14 residues. Deletions cut 7 bases from V and 4 bases from J, with 14 bases between. Original processing methods: Nucleated cell number was recorded as an estimate derived from reference gene primer amplification. TCRdb's table, derived via immunoSEQ multiplex PCR, lists solely in-frame clones and lacks some. The D gene and trimming were derived from the DNA, and the V and J assignments and clone size from that table. The data show 150,000 to 200,000 clones, 85% seen once. The clonotype was recovered from a human donor with acute or convalescent COVID-19. The donor label of this sample is uncertain. V is TRBV10-2 and J is TRBJ2-1, with D possibly being TRBD1 (5 bases). The sequenced material came from peripheral blood. The CDR3 region has the DNA TGCGCCAGCAAACAAGGGTACAGGTACAATGAGCAGTTCTTC. It yields the protein CASKQGYRYNEQFF.